This paragraph reports one TCR beta chain. The specificity of this receptor is unknown. Base-call qualities are not available, and no considerably larger clone is one nucleotide away. The record originates from a study of T cell repertoires in MIS-A myocarditis (dated by TCRdb to about 2022). Reading the germline V gene gives CDR1 MDHEN and CDR2 SYDVKM. Measured from the cysteine to the phenylalanine, the CDR3 is 15 residues long. The only DNA kept is the CDR3, 45 bases in frame from the first base. V loses 3 bases, J loses 3 bases, and the germline ends lie 13 bases apart. The QIAamp DNA FFPE kit was used to extract genomic DNA from formalin-fixed paraffin-embedded autopsy tissue. TCRbeta CDR3 regions were amplified with the immunoSEQ bias-controlled multiplex PCR and sequenced at high throughput. The published analysis was carried out like this. CDR3 sequences were collapsed and filtered by the immunoSEQ vendor pipeline to quantify abundance and frequency of each unique TCRbeta CDR3. Using a 90% global sequence identity threshold, CD-HIT clustered dominant CDR3 amino acid sequences together with SARS-CoV-2-specific ImmuneCODE TCRbeta sequences. Clones with frequencies of 0.1 to 1 were classed as hyperexpanded, and 0.01 to 0.1 as large. MiXCR was used to confirm CDR3 amino acid sequences and V and J gene assignments of dominant clones. The R stringdist package was used to calculate Levenshtein distances between the patient clonotypes and the ImmuneCODE hits. Sourced from immuneACCESS, this table was stored by TCRdb with only in-frame sequences that have V and J called. A share of the clones is absent; for the studies checked, an unresolved V gene accounts for under half, and the remainder has no known explanation. The DNA gave D and trimming, while V, J and clone size come from that table. This sample holds 10,000 to 13,000 clones; about 80% were observed only once. 29% of the sample is in the top ten clones.

The TCR comes from a young man with fulminant myocarditis from multisystem inflammatory syndrome in adults (MIS-A) after COVID-19. Rearrangement joined TRBV28 to TRBJ2-3, with the D gene not clear enough to name. The sequenced material came from right ventricle heart tissue obtained at autopsy. Explained via the paper, the cell subset or site label denotes: cardiac tissue sample (left or right ventricle, interventricular septum, or pericardium). The DNA is as follows: TGTGCCAGCAGTTTGGTGGCATTCACTACAGATACGCAGTATTTT. It codes for CASSLVAFTTDTQYF.